This T cell receptor (beta chain) comes out of a study of early T cells in non-severe SARS-CoV-2 infection (TCRdb year 2021). About the study as a whole: TCR sequencing used bulk RNA from unsorted whole blood, so alpha and beta chains could not be paired. The research as a whole found: VDJdb matching was skewed toward anti-spike CD8 responses and likely underestimated virus-specific expansions by missing private and CD4 specificities.

Receptor libraries were prepared by 5' RACE. TCRdb names NextSeq 500 as the instrument used. The TCR library protocol attached unique molecular identifiers to individual cDNA molecules to correct for sequencing error and PCR bias. TCR alpha and beta chains were both sequenced, and the abundances of alpha and beta sequences in each sample were closely correlated with each other. As for how the authors treated the data: Decombinator V4 was used to annotate the V gene, J gene and CDR3 of the TCR sequences. TCRs were defined as expanded if a significant change between any two time points was detected under a Poisson model with p below 0.0001. TCR abundances were normalised to the total number of TCRs sequenced in each sample and reported as counts per million. MAIT TCRs were defined by TRAV1-2 paired with TRAJ12, TRAJ20 or TRAJ33, and iNKT TCRs by TRAV10 paired with TRAJ18. VDJdb, accessed 1 November 2021, was searched for CMV, EBV and SARS-CoV-2 annotated TCRs, with TCRs annotated for multiple antigens excluded. The public reads were quality trimmed at Q25 with fastp and then assembled into clones with MiXCR by TCRdb, keeping productive beta chains. Every distinct CDR3 protein forms one entry, paired with its most common genes and DNA. TCRdb, rather than the study authors, made the V and J calls. This sample comprises some 58,000 distinct CDR3 sequences, about an eighth of them detected only once. The ten largest clones take up around 4% of the sample.

There are many counts of this clonotype. What antigen it recognizes has not been identified. The sample holds no much larger clone one base away, and base qualities are not on file. The CDR3 spans 15 residues, from the cysteine through the phenylalanine. Only the CDR3 DNA is retained, 45 bases long and in frame from the first base. The germline V gene encodes CDR1 SGHRS and CDR2 YFSETQ. V loses 0 bases at its end and J loses 6 bases; junction bases beyond the gene matches: 3. Set within a cohort of healthcare workers in London, UK, this nested case-control study involved weekly PCR testing of nasopharyngeal swabs along with blood sampling. Between 23 and 31 March 2020, the week of the UK lockdown, healthcare workers were enrolled and then followed up weekly for as long as 16 weeks.

Specimen: whole blood. The receptor was derived from an adult who was a healthcare worker with PCR-confirmed SARS-CoV-2 infection or an uninfected control (not recorded which). Rearrangement joined TRBV5-1 to TRBJ2-2, with 9 bases aligning to TRBD1. The sequenced DNA: TGCGCCAGCAGCTTGGCCGGGACAGGGCCCGGGGAGCTGTTTTTT. The resulting protein is CASSLAGTGPGELFF. The variable domain in full, with residues beyond the CDR3 obtained from the reference TRBV5-1 and TRBJ2-2 genes, is KAGVTQTPRYLIKTRGQQVTLSCSPISGHRSVSWYQQTPGQGLQFLFEYFSETQRNKGNFPGRFSGRQFSNSRSEMNVSTLELGDSALYLCASSLAGTGPGELFFGEGSRLTVL.